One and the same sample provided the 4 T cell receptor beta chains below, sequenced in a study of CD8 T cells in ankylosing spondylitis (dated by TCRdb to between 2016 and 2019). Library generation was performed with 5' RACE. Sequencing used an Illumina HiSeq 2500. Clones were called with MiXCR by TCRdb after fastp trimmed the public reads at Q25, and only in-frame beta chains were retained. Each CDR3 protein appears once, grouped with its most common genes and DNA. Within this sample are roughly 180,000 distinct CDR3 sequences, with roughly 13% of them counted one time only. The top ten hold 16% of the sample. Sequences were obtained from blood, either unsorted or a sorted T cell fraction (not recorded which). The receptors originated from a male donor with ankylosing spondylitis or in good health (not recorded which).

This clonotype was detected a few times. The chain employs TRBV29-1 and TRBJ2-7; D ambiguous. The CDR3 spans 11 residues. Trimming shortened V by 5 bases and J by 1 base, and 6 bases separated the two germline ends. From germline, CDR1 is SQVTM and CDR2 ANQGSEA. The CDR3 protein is CSVLVSYEQYF. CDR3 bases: TGCAGCGTTCTAGTATCCTACGAGCAGTACTTC.

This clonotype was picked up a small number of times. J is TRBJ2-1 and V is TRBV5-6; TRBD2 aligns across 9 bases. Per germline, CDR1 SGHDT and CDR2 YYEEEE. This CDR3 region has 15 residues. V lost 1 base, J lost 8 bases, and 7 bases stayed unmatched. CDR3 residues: CASSLLAGGVYEQFF. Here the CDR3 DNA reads TGTGCCAGCAGCTTGTTGGCGGGAGGGGTCTATGAGCAGTTCTTC.

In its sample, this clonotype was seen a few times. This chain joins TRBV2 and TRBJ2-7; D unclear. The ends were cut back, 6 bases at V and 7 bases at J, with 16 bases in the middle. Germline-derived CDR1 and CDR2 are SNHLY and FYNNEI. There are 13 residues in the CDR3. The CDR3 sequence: CASSDGPAGEQYF. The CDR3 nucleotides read TGTGCCAGCAGCGACGGACCCGCAGGAGAGCAGTACTTC.

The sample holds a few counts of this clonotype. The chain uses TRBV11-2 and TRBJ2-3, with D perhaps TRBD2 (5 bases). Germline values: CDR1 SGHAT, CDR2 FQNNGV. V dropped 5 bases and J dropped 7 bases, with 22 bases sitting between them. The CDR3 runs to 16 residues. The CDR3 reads CASSTYSTTRPYTQYF. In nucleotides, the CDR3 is TGTGCCAGCAGCACATATTCGACTACCCGTCCCTATACGCAGTATTTT.